Each of the 26 T cell receptor beta chains below was sequenced from the same sample in a study of cytomegalovirus exposure and HLA in healthy donors. PCR was performed using 60 Vbeta and 13 Jbeta primers. Using immunoSEQ multiplex PCR, the repertoire was profiled, and TCRdb retains in-frame clones only, with some absent. Of 99,000 or so clones listed, around three quarters are singletons. Sequenced input: PBMCs. The receptor set was obtained from a male donor in good health and CMV-seropositive.

The chain carries TRBV5-1 and TRBJ2-2; 9 bases align to TRBD2. J was trimmed by 4 bases and V by 1 base; bases with no gene match: 8. CDR3 size: 17 residues. Looked up from germline, CDR1 is SGHRS and CDR2 is YFSETQ. The CDR3 loop reads CASSLPLAGISTGELFF. The DNA for the CDR3 is TGCGCCAGCAGCTTGCCTCTAGCGGGGATATCCACCGGGGAGCTGTTTTTT.

In this sample, this clone turned up once. The chain carries TRBV4-1 and TRBJ1-6, with D tentatively TRBD1 (6 bases). Per germline, CDR1 MGHRA and CDR2 YSYEKL. CDR3 size: 15 residues. V was trimmed by 0 bases and J by 9 bases, leaving 12 bases between them. CDR3 nucleotide sequence: TGCGCCAGCAGCCAAGAACAGGGTCCGGGTTCACCCCTCCACTTT. Its translation is CASSQEQGPGSPLHF.

The V and J genes are TRBV4-1 and TRBJ2-2; D gene uncertain. In germline, CDR1 is MGHRA, CDR2 YSYEKL. Trimming took 7 bases from V and 4 from J, leaving 7 bases between them. The CDR3 has 12 amino acids. The CDR3 DNA reads TGCGCCAGCAAGGCGGCCACCGGGGAGCTGTTTTTT. It yields the protein CASKAATGELFF.

The chain combines TRBV6-5 with TRBJ1-4, with a possible D match to TRBD1 (5 bases). V was shortened by 6 bases and J by 7 bases, with 15 bases between the two germline ends. The CDR3 has 14 amino acids. Per the germline V gene, CDR1 is MNHEY and CDR2 is SVGAGI. CDR3 sequence (DNA): TGTGCCAGCAGAAGACAGAGCGTAGCTGAAAAACTGTTTTTT. This translates into CASRRQSVAEKLFF.

This clone has a handful of counts. This rearrangement joins TRBV30 to TRBJ2-7; TRBD1 is a possible D gene (6 bases). Germline assignment: CDR1 GTSNPN and CDR2 SVGIG (reference sequence). The CDR3 has 11 amino acids. The V and J ends lost 3 bases and 3 bases respectively, with 6 bases between them. In DNA form, the CDR3 reads TGTGCCTGGAGGACAGGCTACGAGCAGTACTTC. Translation: CAWRTGYEQYF.

The chain combines TRBV25-1 with TRBJ2-7; 9 positions match TRBD1. Losses at the gene ends were 2 bases for V and 6 bases for J; bases not matched to a gene: 8. Germline assignment: CDR1 MGHDK and CDR2 SYGVNS. This CDR3 comprises 15 residues. CDR3 nucleotide sequence: TGTGCCAGCAGTGAAGTTCAGGGACAGGGCCGCGAGCAGTACTTC. It encodes CASSEVQGQGREQYF.

The rearrangement links TRBV6-5 to TRBJ2-5; 8 nucleotides agree with TRBD1. The CDR3 runs to 15 residues. V shed 6 bases, J shed 4 bases, and the junction held 10 bases outside the gene matches. Looked up from germline, CDR1 is MNHEY and CDR2 is SVGAGI. The CDR3 loop is CASSRDRGRGETQYF. CDR3 nucleotide sequence: TGTGCCAGCAGCCGTGACAGGGGTCGGGGAGAGACCCAGTACTTC.

V gene TRBV10-3 combines with J gene TRBJ2-7, with 11 positions matching TRBD1. The CDR3 sequence is 14 residues long. CDR1 ENHRY and CDR2 SYGVKD come from the germline V gene. Germline trimming cut 10 bases from V and 7 bases from J; bases unmatched to any gene: 12. The CDR3 here is CATDPAGQGGEQYF. CDR3 DNA: TGTGCCACCGACCCTGCGGGACAGGGGGGAGAGCAGTACTTC.

The chain links TRBV30 to TRBJ2-7; 10 nucleotides line up with TRBD1. Germline CDR1 is GTSNPN and CDR2 is SVGIG (reference sequence). The CDR3 spans 13 residues. The ends lost 1 base at V and 4 bases at J; junction bases unmatched: 1. The CDR3 reads CAWSEGQGYEQYF. The CDR3 DNA is TGTGCCTGGAGTGAGGGACAGGGGTACGAGCAGTACTTC.

The table lists this clone with a count of one. The chain employs TRBV6-6 and TRBJ2-7; a weak D match, TRBD2 (5 bases). The germline V gene has CDR1 MNHNY and CDR2 SVGAGI (reference sequence). V was clipped by 0 bases and J by 5 bases, with 14 bases between them. The CDR3 has 15 amino acids. CDR3 sequence (DNA): TGTGCCAGCAGTTACTCTAAAGGTGGCGGGCACGAGCAGTACTTC. This encodes CASSYSKGGGHEQYF.

Notes on this clone: Distinct nucleotide sequences in the sample also encode this CDR3. The rearrangement links TRBV7-9 to TRBJ2-7; 9 nucleotides line up with TRBD1. The J segment lost 2 bases and the V segment lost 4 bases, leaving 3 bases of the junction unmatched. The CDR3 extends over 14 amino acids. Germline V gives CDR1 SEHNR, CDR2 FQNEAQ (reference sequence). The CDR3: CASSSGQGPYEQYF. DNA of the CDR3: TGTGCCAGCAGCTCGGGACAGGGACCCTACGAGCAGTACTTC.

V gene TRBV4-1 combines with J gene TRBJ1-1; the D gene is possibly TRBD1 (6 bases). The germline V gene encodes CDR1 MGHRA and CDR2 YSYEKL. CDR3 length equals 15 residues. Trimming removed 0 bases from V and 4 bases from J, with 12 bases in between. The CDR3 nucleotides are TGCGCCAGCAGCCAAGAACGGGGGGCAGGCACTGAAGCTTTCTTT. Its translation is CASSQERGAGTEAFF.

This chain links TRBV27 with TRBJ2-7; D gene unclear. The length of the CDR3 is 13 residues. V shed 2 bases and J shed 10 bases, with 15 bases lying between them. The V gene's germline CDR1 is MNHEY and CDR2 SMNVEV (reference sequence). The DNA of the CDR3 is TGTGCCAGCAGTTTAAGTAGACTCCGTAAACAGTACTTC. Translating gives CASSLSRLRKQYF.

In DNA, the CDR3 is TGCGCCAGCAGCCAAGATGCCGCAGGGGGCTACAATGAGCAGTTCTTC. It specifies CASSQDAAGGYNEQFF. The chain recombines TRBV4-1 with TRBJ2-1, with 7 bases fitting TRBD1. Germline V gives CDR1 MGHRA, CDR2 YSYEKL. The CDR3 covers 16 residues. V shed 0 bases and J 3 bases; nucleotides not matched to a gene: 5.

This chain links TRBV5-4 with TRBJ2-7; the D gene is possibly TRBD2 (6 bases). Germline V gives CDR1 SGHNT, CDR2 YYREEE (reference sequence). Between the trimmed V and J ends, which lost 4 bases and 7 bases, there was a span of 21 bases. CDR3 length: 15 residues. CDR3 sequence: CASSQPNGGNWEQYF. The CDR3 coding sequence is TGTGCCAGCAGCCAACCCAACGGAGGGAACTGGGAGCAGTACTTC.

CDR3 bases: TGTGCCATCAGTGAGTCATCGACAGGGATGTCCTACGAGCAGTACTTC. This encodes CAISESSTGMSYEQYF. This chain connects TRBV10-3 to TRBJ2-7; 7 positions match TRBD1. The CDR3 totals 16 residues. Unmatched junction bases numbered 6, after V lost 0 bases and J lost 1 base. Germline V lookup: CDR1 ENHRY, CDR2 SYGVKD.

The chain has TRBV5-4 and TRBJ2-1, with D possibly matching TRBD1 (6 bases). Trimming removed 0 bases from V and 8 bases from J, with 15 bases in between. The V gene's germline CDR1 is SGHNT and CDR2 YYREEE (reference sequence). This CDR3 spans 15 amino acids. The CDR3 region has the DNA TGTGCCAGCAGCTTGGAGACAGGCGGAGATGATGAGCAGTTCTTC. As protein: CASSLETGGDDEQFF.

The V gene is TRBV28, the J gene TRBJ1-5; D is uncertain. V shed 1 base and J shed 1 base, with 8 bases lying between them. The CDR3 extends over 15 amino acids. The germline gives CDR1 MDHEN, CDR2 SYDVKM. The CDR3, as DNA: TGTGCCAGCAGTTTATCCCTTAGAAGCAATCAGCCCCAGCATTTT. This codes for CASSLSLRSNQPQHF.

This clone is a singleton in its sample. One junction end does not reproduce the germline sequence, and a read error may be involved. The chain couples TRBV30 to TRBJ1-6; D gene unclear. This CDR3 has 13 residues. Germline CDR1 GTSNPN, CDR2 SVGIG (reference sequence). The CDR3 DNA follows: TGTGCCTGGAGTGTATCAACTAATTCACCCCTCCGCTTT. It specifies CAWSVSTNSPLRF.

This clone was seen a few times. This rearrangement joins TRBV5-1 to TRBJ2-7; 10 nucleotides line up with TRBD1. The CDR3 is 14 residues long. The trim removed 3 bases at V and 2 bases at J, leaving 2 bases unmatched. Germline CDR1 and CDR2: SGHRS and YFSETQ. The chain's CDR3 is CASSWTGGTYEQYF. Here the CDR3 DNA reads TGCGCCAGCAGCTGGACAGGGGGGACCTACGAGCAGTACTTC.

This chain uses TRBV5-6 with TRBJ2-1, with 12 bases identical to TRBD2. Losses at the gene ends were 4 bases for V and 7 bases for J; bases not matched to a gene: 9. This CDR3 contains 16 residues. The germline gives CDR1 SGHDT, CDR2 YYEEEE. The CDR3 DNA is TGTGCCAGCAGCGCACTGACTAGCGGGGGCGGGAATGAGCAGTTCTTC. Encoded protein: CASSALTSGGGNEQFF. Using reference TRBV5-6 and TRBJ2-1 for the parts outside the CDR3, the full variable domain is DAGVTQSPTHLIKTRGQQVTLRCSPKSGHDTVSWYQQALGQGPQFIFQYYEEEERQRGNFPDRFSGHQFPNYSSELNVNALLLGDSALYLCASSALTSGGGNEQFFGPGTRLTVL.

This rearrangement joins TRBV30 to TRBJ2-3, with D possibly being TRBD2 (5 bases). The V gene's germline CDR1 is GTSNPN and CDR2 SVGIG (reference sequence). The length of the CDR3 is 14 residues. Trimming removed 7 bases from V and 4 bases from J, with 18 bases in between. The CDR3 protein is CALGSGEAPDTQYF. The CDR3 region has the DNA TGTGCCTTGGGGAGCGGAGAGGCCCCAGATACGCAGTATTTT. Full variable domain (missing parts from reference TRBV30 and TRBJ2-3): SQTIHQWPATLVQPVGSPLSLECTVEGTSNPNLYWYRQAAGRGLQLLFYSVGIGQISSEVPQNLSASRPQDRQFILSSKKLLLSDSGFYLCALGSGEAPDTQYFGPGTRLTVL.

The gene calls are TRBV4-3 and TRBJ2-7; the D gene is possibly TRBD1 (6 bases). CDR3 size: 14 residues. The V and J ends lost 0 bases and 3 bases respectively, with 9 bases between them. In germline, CDR1 is LGHNA, CDR2 YSLEER. The chain's CDR3 is CASSQEGRGYEQYF. CDR3 nucleotides: TGCGCCAGCAGCCAAGAAGGCAGGGGCTACGAGCAGTACTTC.

The CDR3, as DNA: TGTGCCTGGAGTGAGAGGACTAGCGGGATCAATGAGCAGTTCTTC. It codes for CAWSERTSGINEQFF. This chain joins TRBV30 and TRBJ2-1; 12 bases align to TRBD2. This CDR3 contains 15 residues. V was clipped by 1 base and J by 6 bases; unmatched bases: 4. Germline V lookup: CDR1 GTSNPN, CDR2 SVGIG (reference sequence).

The chain uses TRBV19 and TRBJ1-2; the D gene is possibly TRBD1 (5 bases). V lost 0 bases, J lost 4 bases, and 15 bases lay in between. The CDR3 totals 16 residues. Germline values: CDR1 LNHDA, CDR2 SQIVND (reference sequence). DNA for the CDR3: TGTGCCAGTAGTATAGATCTGCAGGGCCCTATCTATGGCTACACCTTC. It codes for CASSIDLQGPIYGYTF.

The chain recombines TRBV5-1 with TRBJ2-2, with D possibly being TRBD1 (5 bases). Germline V gene lookup returns CDR1 SGHRS and CDR2 YFSETQ. The CDR3 consists of 16 residues. V was shortened by 0 bases and J by 6 bases, with 15 bases between the two germline ends. The CDR3, as DNA: TGCGCCAGCAGCTTGGGAACGGCAGGGCTCGCCGGGGAGCTGTTTTTT. Its translation: CASSLGTAGLAGELFF.